This T cell receptor (beta chain) was sequenced during a study of CD4+ T cells in melanoma. J gave up 7 bases and V 3 bases, and 8 bases lay outside the gene matches. Germline lookup yields CDR1 MGHRA and CDR2 YSYEKL. The length of the CDR3 is 15 residues. Measured with immunoSEQ multiplex PCR; TCRdb has only the in-frame clones, and not every one. The sample comprises some 16,000 clones, 70% to 80% of which are singletons, and less than 15% rests with the top ten. The sequence was obtained from a human donor with melanoma. Sequencing was performed on cells from a culture (not recorded whether cultured in vitro). The chain carries TRBV4-1 and TRBJ2-2, with 7 bases matching TRBD1. The CDR3 DNA reads as TGCGCCAGCAGCCATCCGGGACAGAGTTTCGGGGAGCTGTTTTTT. This sequence encodes CASSHPGQSFGELFF.